This is a list of T cell receptor beta chains from one sample in a study of blood T cell repertoires in COVID-19. The assay was immunoSEQ multiplex PCR, and TCRdb's table has in-frame clones only and misses some. Here the sample spans 79,000 or so clones, 86% being singletons. The sequenced sample was peripheral blood. The receptors were gathered from a human donor in a cohort sampled during active COVID-19. Both conserved end residues are part of each CDR3. The D gene is left open where the match is weak. Some rows mark clone size as missing; the rest say once, few, many or name a class of expanded clone.

CDR3nt | CDR3aa | j_gene | v_gene | d_gene | abundance
TGTGCCACTAAAGAGGGACTTGGTGGCTACACCTTC | CATKEGLGGYTF | TRBJ1-2 | TRBV19 | NA | NA
TGTGCCAGCAGCCCCGGGATGGCCGGAGGCTACACCTTC | CASSPGMAGGYTF | TRBJ1-2 | TRBV7-3 | NA | NA
TGTGCCACCAGCCTATCGACAGGGTGGGATGAAAAACTGTTTTTT | CATSLSTGWDEKLFF | TRBJ1-4 | TRBV15 | TRBD1 | NA
TGTGCCAGTCTAGCGGGAGAGGCCGGGGAGCTGTTTTTT | CASLAGEAGELFF | TRBJ2-2 | TRBV6-5 | TRBD2 | many
TGTGCCACCAGTGATTTACGGGGGGCCGTCACCGGGGAGCTGTTTTTT | CATSDLRGAVTGELFF | TRBJ2-2 | TRBV24-1 | NA | NA
TGTGCCAGCAGTACATCAAGGGGACTCTCCTACGAGCAGTACTTC | CASSTSRGLSYEQYF | TRBJ2-7 | TRBV6-6 | NA | NA
TGTGCCAGCAGTCCCGCCGCGGGGGCGATCAATGAGCAGTTCTTC | CASSPAAGAINEQFF | TRBJ2-1 | TRBV28 | NA | NA
TGTGCCAGCAGTCTAGCGGGAGGGCTAACCGATACGCAGTATTTT | CASSLAGGLTDTQYF | TRBJ2-3 | TRBV28 | TRBD2 | NA
TGCAGCGTTGAAGATCCTAGCGGCGGGGGCTTTGGCTACACCTTC | CSVEDPSGGGFGYTF | TRBJ1-2 | TRBV29-1 | NA | NA
TGTGCCAGTAGGACAACAGGGGGCGCGGAGCAGTACTTC | CASRTTGGAEQYF | TRBJ2-7 | TRBV19 | TRBD1 | few
TGTGCCAGTATGCCGGGACAGCGAGTCTATGGCTACACCTTC | CASMPGQRVYGYTF | TRBJ1-2 | TRBV19 | TRBD1 | few
TGTGCCAGCAGTTCCAAACAGGTTCTAAGCTACGAGCAGTACTTC | CASSSKQVLSYEQYF | TRBJ2-7 | TRBV28 | NA | NA
TGTGCCAGCAGCTTGGGCGCACCGCTGAACACTGAAGCTTTCTTT | CASSLGAPLNTEAFF | TRBJ1-1 | TRBV5-4 | NA | NA
TGTGCCAGTAGTGCGCGTGGTGGTTCGCTCTCCTACGAGCAGTACTTC | CASSARGGSLSYEQYF | TRBJ2-7 | TRBV19 | NA | once
TGCGCCAGCAGCGTCCGGACAGGGGTTAATGAGCAGTTCTTC | CASSVRTGVNEQFF | TRBJ2-1 | TRBV5-1 | TRBD1 | many
TGTGCCAGCAGCATGAAGACAGTTACCGGGGAGCTGTTTTTT | CASSMKTVTGELFF | TRBJ2-2 | TRBV6-5 | NA | NA
TGTGCCAGCAGCTTACTACATACGCAGTATTTT | CASSLLHTQYF | TRBJ2-3 | TRBV5-6 | NA | NA
TGTGCCAGCAGCTCCTCAGGGGGAACCACCGGGGAGCTGTTTTTT | CASSSSGGTTGELFF | TRBJ2-2 | TRBV7-2 | TRBD1 | NA
TGTGCCAGCAGTGAATGGGGGCGGGGGGGCCCCAACTACGAGCAGTACTTC | CASSEWGRGGPNYEQYF | TRBJ2-7 | TRBV6-1 | TRBD2 | NA
TGTGCCAGCAGCGCGACGCTAGCGGGGGGACCCTACAATGAGCAGTTCTTC | CASSATLAGGPYNEQFF | TRBJ2-1 | TRBV5-5 | TRBD2 | NA
TGTGCCAGCAGCGGCGGGACCGATGCCTACGAGCAGTACTTC | CASSGGTDAYEQYF | TRBJ2-7 | TRBV9 | NA | NA
TGTGCCAGCAGCTTTAGGATAGCGGGGGCAAGCACAGATACGCAGTATTTT | CASSFRIAGASTDTQYF | TRBJ2-3 | TRBV13 | TRBD2 | NA
TGCGCCAGCAGCGTGGACAGGGGGCCTTCTGGAAACACCATATATTTT | CASSVDRGPSGNTIYF | TRBJ1-3 | TRBV5-1 | TRBD1 | NA
TGTGCCAGCAGCTTATCGGCAGGATGGCAAGAGACCCAGTACTTC | CASSLSAGWQETQYF | TRBJ2-5 | TRBV7-7 | NA | NA
TGTGCCAGCAGTTCCTCCACTAGCGGGGGGCGTCAGTACTTC | CASSSSTSGGRQYF | TRBJ2-4 | TRBV28 | TRBD2 | few
TGTGCCAGCTCACTAGGACTAGCGGGAGGCCTTGGACAGGGAGATACGCAGTATTTT | CASSLGLAGGLGQGDTQYF | TRBJ2-3 | TRBV18 | TRBD2 | NA